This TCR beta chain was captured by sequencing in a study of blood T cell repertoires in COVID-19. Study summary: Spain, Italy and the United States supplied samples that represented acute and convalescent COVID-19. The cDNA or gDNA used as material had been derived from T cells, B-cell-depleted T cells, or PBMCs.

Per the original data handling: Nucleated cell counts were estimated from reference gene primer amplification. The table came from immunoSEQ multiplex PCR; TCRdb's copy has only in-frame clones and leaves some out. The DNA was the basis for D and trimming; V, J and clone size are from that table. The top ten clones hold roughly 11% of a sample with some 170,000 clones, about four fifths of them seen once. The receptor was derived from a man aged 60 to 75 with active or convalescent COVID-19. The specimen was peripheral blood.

The CDR3 sequence is CASSQERTGGYTF. For the CDR3, the DNA is TGCGCCAGCAGCCAAGAGAGGACGGGAGGCTACACCTTC. V and J are TRBV4-1 and TRBJ1-2; D is uncertain. Trimming stripped 0 bases from V and 8 bases from J, with 10 bases between. Germline CDR1 and CDR2: MGHRA and YSYEKL. CDR3 length: 13 residues.